The present T cell receptor beta chain was sequenced within a study of radiation and T cells in renal cell carcinoma. Study at large: Nephrectomy followed 15 Gy stereotactic body radiation by 4 weeks.

The length of the CDR3 is 14 residues. V lost 11 bases and J 1 base, leaving 17 bases between the germline ends. Germline lookup yields CDR1 LGHNT and CDR2 FRNRAP. The time point denotes: blood 2 weeks post-SBRT. The sample's treatment: 15 Gy SBRT to primary tumor, nephrectomy 4 weeks later. The tumor was a clear cell renal cell carcinoma. Sequencing used immunoSEQ multiplex PCR; TCRdb keeps in-frame clones, though not all of them. Of tens of thousands of clones detected, around 86% appear once; the ten largest clones hold more than 20%. This sequence was found in a woman aged 45 to 65 with renal cell carcinoma. The J gene is TRBJ2-5, the V gene TRBV12-5, with D perhaps matching TRBD2 (6 bases). This specimen consisted of blood, obtained from a patient whose treatment included radiotherapy and nephrectomy. The CDR3 region is CAGTQETSQETQYF. Written as DNA, the CDR3 is TGTGCTGGAACTCAGGAGACTAGCCAAGAGACCCAGTACTTC.